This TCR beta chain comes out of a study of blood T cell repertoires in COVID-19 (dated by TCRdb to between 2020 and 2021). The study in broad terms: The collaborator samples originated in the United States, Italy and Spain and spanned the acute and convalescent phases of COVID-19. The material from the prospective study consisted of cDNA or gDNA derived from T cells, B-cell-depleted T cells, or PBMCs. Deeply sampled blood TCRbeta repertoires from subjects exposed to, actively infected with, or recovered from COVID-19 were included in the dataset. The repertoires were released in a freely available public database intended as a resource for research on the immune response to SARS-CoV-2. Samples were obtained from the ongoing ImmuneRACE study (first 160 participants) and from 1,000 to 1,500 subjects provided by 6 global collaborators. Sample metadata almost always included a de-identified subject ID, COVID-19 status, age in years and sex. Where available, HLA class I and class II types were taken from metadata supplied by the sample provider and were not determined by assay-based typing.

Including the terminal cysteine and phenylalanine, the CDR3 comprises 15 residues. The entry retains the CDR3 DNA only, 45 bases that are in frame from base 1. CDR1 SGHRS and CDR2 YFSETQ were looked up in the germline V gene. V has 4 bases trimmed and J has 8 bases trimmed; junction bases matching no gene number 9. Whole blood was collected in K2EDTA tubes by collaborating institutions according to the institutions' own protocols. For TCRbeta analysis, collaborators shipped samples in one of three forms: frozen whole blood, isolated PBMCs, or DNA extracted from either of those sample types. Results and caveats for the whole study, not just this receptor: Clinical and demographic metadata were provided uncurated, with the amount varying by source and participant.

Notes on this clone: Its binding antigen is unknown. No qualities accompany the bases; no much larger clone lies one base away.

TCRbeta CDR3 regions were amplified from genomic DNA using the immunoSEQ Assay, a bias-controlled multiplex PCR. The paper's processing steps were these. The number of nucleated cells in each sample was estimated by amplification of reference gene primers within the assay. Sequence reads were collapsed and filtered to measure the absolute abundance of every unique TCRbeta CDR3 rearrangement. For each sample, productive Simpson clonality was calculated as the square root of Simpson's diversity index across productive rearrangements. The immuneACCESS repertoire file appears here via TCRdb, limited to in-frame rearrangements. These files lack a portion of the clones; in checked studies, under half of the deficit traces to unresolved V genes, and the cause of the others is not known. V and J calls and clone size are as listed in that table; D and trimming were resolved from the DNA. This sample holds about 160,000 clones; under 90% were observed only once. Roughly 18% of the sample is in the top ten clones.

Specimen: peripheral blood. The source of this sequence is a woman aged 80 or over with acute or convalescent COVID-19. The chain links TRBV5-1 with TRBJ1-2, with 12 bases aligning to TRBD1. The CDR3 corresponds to CASSPDGTGGAGYTF. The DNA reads TGCGCCAGCAGCCCCGACGGGACAGGGGGCGCAGGCTACACCTTC.